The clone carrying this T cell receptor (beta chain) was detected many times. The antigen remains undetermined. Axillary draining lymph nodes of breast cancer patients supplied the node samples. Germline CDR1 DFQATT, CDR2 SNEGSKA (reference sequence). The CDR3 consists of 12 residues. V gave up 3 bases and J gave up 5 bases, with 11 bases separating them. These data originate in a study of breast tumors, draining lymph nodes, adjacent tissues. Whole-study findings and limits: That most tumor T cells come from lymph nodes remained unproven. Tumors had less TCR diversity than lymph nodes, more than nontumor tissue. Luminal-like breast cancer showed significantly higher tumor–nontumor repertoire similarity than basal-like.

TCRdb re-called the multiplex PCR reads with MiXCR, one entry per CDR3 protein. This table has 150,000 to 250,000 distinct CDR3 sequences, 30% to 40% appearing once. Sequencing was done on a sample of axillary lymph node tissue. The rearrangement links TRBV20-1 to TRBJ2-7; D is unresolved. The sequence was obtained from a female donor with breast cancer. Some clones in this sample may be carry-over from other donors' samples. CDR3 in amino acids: CSASLRPHEQYF. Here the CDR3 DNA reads TGCAGTGCTAGCCTTAGACCCCACGAGCAGTACTTC.